The clone carrying this T cell receptor (beta chain) was picked up a small number of times. Its antigen is not identified. The V and J ends lost 1 base and 4 bases respectively, with 6 bases between them. CDR3 length: 12 residues. CDR1 and CDR2 from the germline V gene are SGHRS and YFSETQ. This specimen belongs to a study of T cell clones after liver transplantation. Study in general: Third-party-reactive TCRbeta sequences from pre-transplant mixed lymphocyte reactions served as antigen-independent comparators. Three of eight recipients were HCV-positive; others had non-autoimmune, non-viral indications. General study results and limits: Donor-reactive sequences fell more than third party-reactive ones, suggesting partial deletion.

Clones were sequenced by immunoSEQ multiplex PCR, and TCRdb holds only the in-frame ones, with some missing. The sample includes 20,000 to 30,000 clones, approximately 68% of them seen just once. V usage is TRBV5-1 and J usage is TRBJ2-7, with D unclear. Sequencing was performed on CD4+ T cells from blood, taken before liver transplant. This receptor was taken from a human donor who received a liver transplant. The CDR3 protein is CASSLPTYEQYV. The CDR3 DNA is TGCGCCAGCAGCTTGCCCACATACGAGCAGTACGTC.